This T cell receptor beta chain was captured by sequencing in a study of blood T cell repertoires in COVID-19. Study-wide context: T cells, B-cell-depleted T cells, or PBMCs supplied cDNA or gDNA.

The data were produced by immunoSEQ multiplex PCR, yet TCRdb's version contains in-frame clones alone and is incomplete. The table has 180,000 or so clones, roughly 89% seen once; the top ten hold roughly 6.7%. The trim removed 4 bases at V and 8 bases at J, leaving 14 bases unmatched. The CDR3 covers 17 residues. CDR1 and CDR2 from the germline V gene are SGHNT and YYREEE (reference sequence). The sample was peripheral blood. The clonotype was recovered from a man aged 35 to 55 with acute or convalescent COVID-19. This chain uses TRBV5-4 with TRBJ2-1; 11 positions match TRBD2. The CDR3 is CASSMEASGGRAYEQFF. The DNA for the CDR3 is TGTGCCAGCAGCATGGAGGCTAGCGGGGGGCGGGCCTATGAGCAGTTCTTC.